A single sample is the source of the 3 T cell receptor delta chains below, sequenced in a study of Vδ1+ human thymocytes. Regarding the study as a whole: In the thymus, TRG and TRD repertoires looked highly polyclonal with Gaussian CDR3 lengths.

Their cognate antigens are unknown. Extracted RNA was reverse transcribed into cDNA. Pooled V-gene forward primers with one constant-region reverse primer generated the CDR3 amplicons by multiplex PCR. With CATT, TCRdb re-called clones from the multiplex PCR reads. This sample yields about 55,000 delta-chain clones, of which more than 15% are seen a single time; 0.5% belongs to the top ten. Sample: Vdelta1+ gamma-delta thymocytes from the thymus. Documented subset: FACS-sorted CD3+ TCRalphabeta- TCRVdelta1+ TCRVdelta2- thymocytes. These receptor sequences come from a boy under three years old who had congenital heart surgery.

The chain recombines TRDV1 with TRDJ1, with 9 bases matching TRDD2. The trim removed 3 bases at V and 0 bases at J, leaving 23 bases unmatched. This CDR3 has 22 amino acids. The germline CDR1 and CDR2 sequences are TSWWSYY and QGS. The CDR3 bases are TGTGCTCTTGGGGATGGCCGGCCTTCCTACGTATCTGGGGTGTTTTACACCGATAAACTCATCTTT. Translation gives CALGDGRPSYVSGVFYTDKLIF.

The J gene is TRDJ1, the V gene TRDV1, with D perhaps being TRDD2 or TRDD3 (7 bases each). Germline values: CDR1 TSWWSYY, CDR2 QGS. The CDR3 is 19 residues long. V was cut by 1 base and J by 0 bases, with 21 bases left in between. CDR3 sequence reads: CALGEPFPTLGAHTDKLIF. The CDR3 nucleotides read TGTGCTCTTGGGGAACCATTTCCTACCCTGGGGGCCCACACCGATAAACTCATCTTT.

This chain links TRDV1 with TRDJ1; TRDD3 aligns across 8 bases. The CDR3 spans 18 residues. The J segment lost 0 bases and the V segment lost 2 bases, leaving 11 bases of the junction unmatched. Looked up from germline, CDR1 is TSWWSYY and CDR2 is QGS. The CDR3 sequence is CALGETTLGDPYTDKLIF. The CDR3 bases are TGTGCTCTTGGGGAAACTACGCTGGGGGACCCGTACACCGATAAACTCATCTTT.